The next 2 T cell receptor beta chains were all read from a single sample in a study of blood T cell repertoires in COVID-19. Some clones are missing from TCRdb's copy, which holds only in-frame ones; the method was immunoSEQ multiplex PCR. The data hold about 38,000 clones, with 90% observed a single time. What was sequenced was peripheral blood. The receptor source for this set is a man in his sixties with active or convalescent COVID-19.

The chain is built from TRBV10-1 and TRBJ2-2; D possibly corresponds to TRBD2 (5 bases). Germline CDR1 WNHNN, CDR2 SYGVQD (reference sequence). The V end lost 5 bases, the J end lost 4 bases, and 8 bases lay between the germline ends. The CDR3 totals 13 residues. The CDR3 nucleotides read TGCGCCAGCAGTAGAGCGGTCACCGGGGAGCTGTTTTTT. As protein: CASSRAVTGELFF.

The genes are TRBV4-1 and TRBJ2-7, with TRBD1 matching over 8 bases. J was trimmed by 4 bases and V by 4 bases; bases with no gene match: 9. The CDR3 has 15 amino acids. Germline CDR1 reads MGHRA; CDR2 reads YSYEKL. CDR3 nucleotide sequence: TGCGCCAGCAGCCTGACGCAGGGGGCGGGGTACGAGCAGTACTTC. Amino acid sequence: CASSLTQGAGYEQYF.